A selection of T cell receptor beta chains follows, all from one sample in a study of type 1 regulatory T cells. MiXCR, applied by TCRdb to the reads, yields one record per CDR3 protein. Among over 55,000 distinct CDR3 sequences listed, roughly 50% were seen once. Their antigen targets remain unknown. Sequenced input: cultured non-Tr1 T cells, either the whole culture or a sorted T cell fraction (not recorded which). The receptor source for this set is a human donor in good health. The CDR3 runs from the conserved cysteine through the conserved F or W. Each record gives: CDR3 length, D gene, V gene, J gene, clone size, CDR3 DNA, CDR3 protein. D genes are given only for firm matches. The size entry is marked missing in some rows and otherwise reads once, few, many or a size class.

15	NA	TRBV19	TRBJ1-1	NA	TGTGCCAGTAGTATCGGCAGGGGCCGGAGGACTGAAGCTTTCTTT	CASSIGRGRRTEAFF
14	TRBD1	TRBV12-3/TRBV12-4	TRBJ1-2	few	TGTGCCAGCAGCCCCACAGGGGCGAAGGTGGGCTACACCTTC	CASSPTGAKVGYTF
19	NA	TRBV5-6	TRBJ2-3	few	TGTGCCAGCAGCTTGGTCGTTCTGGGACACAACCCTAGCACAGATACGCAGTATTTT	CASSLVVLGHNPSTDTQYF
13	TRBD1	TRBV10-3	TRBJ2-7	NA	TGTGCCACCCCCGGGACAGGGGCCCACGAGCAGTACTTC	CATPGTGAHEQYF
14	NA	TRBV11-3	TRBJ2-7	NA	TGTGCCAGCAGCTTAGGCGGGCCGTCCTACGAGCAGTACTTC	CASSLGGPSYEQYF
18	TRBD1	TRBV30	TRBJ1-1	NA	TGTGCCTGGAGTTCCCCACGGCGTTTGGCAGGGGGAGGCACTGAAGCTTTCTTC	CAWSSPRRLAGGGTEAFF
14	NA	TRBV5-4	TRBJ1-2	few	TGTGCCAGCAGCTTGGACAGGGTGATACAAGGCTACACCTTC	CASSLDRVIQGYTF
12	NA	TRBV20-1	TRBJ1-6	NA	TGCAGTGCCGCGTACCCAAATTCACCCCTCCACTTT	CSAAYPNSPLHF
18	TRBD2	TRBV5-1	TRBJ2-3	once	TGCGCCAGCAGCTTGGCCTCATTGGCGGGGGGCCCCCGCGATACGCAGTATTTT	CASSLASLAGGPRDTQYF
13	TRBD1	TRBV10-3	TRBJ2-1	NA	TGTGCCATCAGTGAGTCGAGGGACAGAGAGCAGTTCTTC	CAISESRDREQFF
11	NA	TRBV30	TRBJ1-2	NA	TGTGCCTGGAACACTAACTATGGCTACACCTTC	CAWNTNYGYTF
15	NA	TRBV6-2/TRBV6-3	TRBJ2-2	NA	TGTGCCAGCAGTTTCGACATCCCCAACACCGGGGAGCTGTTTTTT	CASSFDIPNTGELFF
12	NA	TRBV11-2	TRBJ2-2	NA	TGTGCCAGCAGCGCCCAAGCCGGGGAGCTGTTTTTT	CASSAQAGELFF
12	NA	TRBV3-1	TRBJ2-1	NA	TGTGCCAGCAGCCAAGTCGGGGGTGAGCAGTTCTTC	CASSQVGGEQFF
14	NA	TRBV2	TRBJ2-5	NA	TGTGCCAGCAGTAAAGGGGACGTTGAAGAGACCCGGTACTTC	CASSKGDVEETRYF
19	TRBD1	TRBV24-1	TRBJ2-6	few	TGTGCCACCAGTGAATCGGGACAGGGGGCGGACTCTGGGGCCAACGTCCTGACTTTC	CATSESGQGADSGANVLTF
15	NA	TRBV6-5	TRBJ1-2	few	TGTGCCAGCAGTACTCACAGGGCATGGAACTATGGCTACACCTTC	CASSTHRAWNYGYTF
19	NA	TRBV5-1	TRBJ1-4	NA	TGCGCCAGCAGCTTGGGTGGAGGGTCCACCCTGGGAACTAATGAAAAACTGTTTTTT	CASSLGGGSTLGTNEKLFF
14	NA	TRBV2	TRBJ2-1	few	TGTGCCAGCAGTGCCTGGGACCCCCGGGATGAGCAGTTCTTC	CASSAWDPRDEQFF
13	NA	TRBV20-1	TRBJ2-2	few	TGCAGATCCTCACAGGGATGGGCCGGGGAGCTGTTTTTT	CRSSQGWAGELFF
13	NA	TRBV7-8	TRBJ2-7	NA	TGTGCCAGCAGCTTAGGGACAATGTACGAGCAGTACTTC	CASSLGTMYEQYF
15	TRBD2	TRBV7-3	TRBJ2-7	NA	TGTGCCAGCAGCTTAATGGCTAGCGGGAGCTACGAGCAGTACTTC	CASSLMASGSYEQYF
18	NA	TRBV4-1	TRBJ1-3	NA	TGCGCCAGCAGCCAAGGGGTTCTACGTCGGTCCTCTGGAAACACCATATATTTT	CASSQGVLRRSSGNTIYF
15	TRBD2	TRBV7-9	TRBJ2-2	NA	TGTGCCAGCAGCTCCCTAACAGCGGGGGCGGGGGAGCTGTTTTTT	CASSSLTAGAGELFF
14	NA	TRBV19	TRBJ2-2	NA	TGTGCCACCTGGGGCAGGGGAGCGGCCGGGGAGCTGTTTTTT	CATWGRGAAGELFF
16	NA	TRBV7-9	TRBJ2-7	NA	TGTGCCAGCAGCTTAACGGGCAGGTCTAGCTCCTACGAGCAGTACTTC	CASSLTGRSSSYEQYF
13	NA	TRBV27	TRBJ1-6	few	TGTGCCAGCAGTTTGCAGGGTTTATCACCCCTCCACTTT	CASSLQGLSPLHF
16	TRBD1	TRBV7-9	TRBJ2-3	NA	TGTGCCAGCAGCTCCGGACAGGGGGCTAGCACAGATACGCAGTATTTT	CASSSGQGASTDTQYF
14	NA	TRBV2	TRBJ1-4	NA	TGTGCCAGCAGTGATGGAGGGTCTGGTGAAAAACTGTTTTTT	CASSDGGSGEKLFF
15	NA	TRBV5-1	TRBJ1-6	NA	TGCGCCAGCAGCTTGGAGTCGGCTGATAATTCACCCCTCCACTTT	CASSLESADNSPLHF
18	TRBD2	TRBV7-9	TRBJ2-3	NA	TGTGCCAGCAGCTTAAGGTTGTTGAGCGGGGGAATTGGAGATACGCAGTATTTT	CASSLRLLSGGIGDTQYF
13	NA	TRBV3-1	TRBJ2-3	NA	TGTGCCAGCAGCCACGAGTACACAGATACGCAGTATTTT	CASSHEYTDTQYF
13	NA	TRBV20-1	TRBJ2-2	NA	TGCAGTGCTAGCCCCAGAAACACCGGGGAGCTGTTTTTT	CSASPRNTGELFF
17	NA	TRBV25-1	TRBJ2-2	NA	TGTGCCAGCAGTGAATTGACTGCAACTACCACCACCGGGGAGCTGTTTTTT	CASSELTATTTTGELFF
18	TRBD2	TRBV5-1	TRBJ2-5	NA	TGCGCCAGCAGCTTTGGTAGGACTAGCGGGTTGGGCCAAGAGACCCAGTACTTC	CASSFGRTSGLGQETQYF
14	NA	TRBV5-1	TRBJ2-7	NA	TGCGCCAGCAGTCCGGGGCAGCCTGAGGACGAGCAGTACTTC	CASSPGQPEDEQYF
13	NA	TRBV18	TRBJ2-7	NA	TGTGCCAGCTCACCACCGGCTGCTCCCGAGCAGTACTTC	CASSPPAAPEQYF
14	NA	TRBV2	TRBJ2-7	NA	TGTGCCAGCGAAAGTTTTGCGGGGACCTCCGAGCAGTACTTC	CASESFAGTSEQYF
18	NA	TRBV4-2	TRBJ2-2	NA	TGTGCCAGCAGCCAAGATGCGAGTACAGTAAGCTACACCGGGGAGCTGTTTTTT	CASSQDASTVSYTGELFF
14	NA	TRBV27	TRBJ2-7	NA	TGTGCCAGCCGGGACAAGGTGAGCTCCTACGAGCAGTACTTC	CASRDKVSSYEQYF
11	NA	TRBV19	TRBJ2-3	NA	TGTGCCAGTAGGTTCACAGATACGCAGTATTTT	CASRFTDTQYF
15	NA	TRBV27	TRBJ2-2	once	TGTGCCAGCAGTTTAATTCGGGCGGGCACCGGGGAGCTGTTTTTT	CASSLIRAGTGELFF
12	NA	TRBV20-1	TRBJ2-5	NA	TGCAGTAAGACCAGGGATCAAGAGACCCAGTACTTC	CSKTRDQETQYF
17	NA	TRBV12-3/TRBV12-4	TRBJ1-3	few	TGTGCCAGCAGTTTAGGCGGGTTGGCCTACTCTGGAAACACCATATATTTT	CASSLGGLAYSGNTIYF
17	TRBD2	TRBV7-9	TRBJ2-1	NA	TGTGCCAGCAGCTCCCCCGGACTAGCGGGGGGCCGGGTTGAGCAGTTCTTC	CASSSPGLAGGRVEQFF
14	NA	TRBV14	TRBJ2-1	few	TGTGCCAGCAGCCCCAGGGGTTCCTACAATGAGCAGTTCTTC	CASSPRGSYNEQFF
16	NA	TRBV3-2	TRBJ2-3	NA	TGTGCCAGCAGCCGGCTTTTTTTCGGCGACACAGATACGCAGTATTTT	CASSRLFFGDTDTQYF